This T cell receptor (beta chain) was identified during a study of T-cell memory formation after mild COVID-19. Notes on the study in general: Clones contracting across day 15 to 85 had a balanced CD4/CD8 profile; later expanding clones leaned CD4+.

This clonotype has just a few counts. The target antigen is unknown. Trimming pared 3 bases from V and 4 bases from J, leaving 14 bases between. CDR1 is MNHEY, CDR2 SMNVEV, per germline (reference sequence). The CDR3 extends over 15 amino acids. TCRdb fed the 5' RACE reads into MiXCR, producing one record per CDR3 protein. The data hold approximately 180,000 distinct CDR3 sequences, with 15% to 20% observed a single time. The V and J genes are TRBV27 and TRBJ2-3; D is uncertain. Specimen: PBMCs or a T cell subset sorted from them (not recorded which). This sequence originates from an adult woman who had mild COVID-19 (a few samples of this study predate the infection). Cell type and time point are not known. The CDR3 region is CASSLTKKTADTQYF. CDR3 bases: TGTGCCAGCAGTTTGACCAAAAAGACGGCAGATACGCAGTATTTT.